The present T cell receptor beta chain was sequenced within a study of OX40 agonist ivuxolimab in advanced cancers. This CDR3 comprises 13 residues. Trimming removed 2 bases from V and 14 bases from J, with 18 bases in between. Germline values: CDR1 SEHNR, CDR2 FQNEAQ (reference sequence). Assay: immunoSEQ multiplex PCR; the TCRdb copy retains only in-frame clones and omits some. The sample shows roughly 46,000 clones, 70% to 85% of them seen only once. The sequence was obtained from an adult with an advanced solid tumor such as melanoma, head and neck, liver or kidney cancer. Sequencing was performed on CD4+ or CD8+ T cells sorted from blood, taken in a trial of the OX40 agonist ivuxolimab. The chain uses TRBV7-9 and TRBJ1-2; perhaps TRBD1 as D (6 bases). Written as DNA, the CDR3 is TGTGCCAGCAGCTTAAGGGCAGGGGAGGAGGTAACCTTC. Amino acid sequence: CASSLRAGEEVTF.